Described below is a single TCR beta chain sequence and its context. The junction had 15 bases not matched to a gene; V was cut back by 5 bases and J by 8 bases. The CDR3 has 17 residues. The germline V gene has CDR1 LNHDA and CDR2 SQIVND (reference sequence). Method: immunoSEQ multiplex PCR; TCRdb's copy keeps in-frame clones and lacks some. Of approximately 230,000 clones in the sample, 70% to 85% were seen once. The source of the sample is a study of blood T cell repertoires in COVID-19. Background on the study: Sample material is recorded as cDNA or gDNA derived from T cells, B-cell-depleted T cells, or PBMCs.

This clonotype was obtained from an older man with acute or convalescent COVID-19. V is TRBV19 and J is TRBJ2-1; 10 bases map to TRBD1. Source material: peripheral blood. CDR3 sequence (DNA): TGTGCCAGTAGTCCGTCCCGGGACAGGGGCGGAGTGGATGAGCAGTTCTTC. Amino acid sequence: CASSPSRDRGGVDEQFF.